This entry features one T cell receptor beta chain sequence. Its specificity is not known. These data come from a study of shared clonotypes between healthy human individuals. Study-wide points: A handful of donors shared around 5.2% of their naive CD4 clonotypes.

Per sorted-subset replicate PCR, input was approximately 180 ng DNA, representing tens of thousands of T cell genomes. Sequencing was performed with immunoSEQ multiplex PCR; in TCRdb, only in-frame clones are kept and a portion is missing. This table holds over a million clones, around 82% found once. The sequencing sample was made of memory CD4+ T cells from PBMCs. Subset defined: CD45RA-negative fraction. This TCR came from a young man in good health. Some clones in this sample may be carry-over from other donors' samples.

The CDR3: CTPGGRDTQYF. The CDR3 DNA reads as TGCACCCCAGGGGGCAGGGATACGCAGTATTTT. The genes are TRBV20-1 and TRBJ2-3, with TRBD1 matching 8 bases. CDR1 is DFQATT and CDR2 is SNEGSKA in the germline V gene (reference sequence). The CDR3 covers 11 residues.